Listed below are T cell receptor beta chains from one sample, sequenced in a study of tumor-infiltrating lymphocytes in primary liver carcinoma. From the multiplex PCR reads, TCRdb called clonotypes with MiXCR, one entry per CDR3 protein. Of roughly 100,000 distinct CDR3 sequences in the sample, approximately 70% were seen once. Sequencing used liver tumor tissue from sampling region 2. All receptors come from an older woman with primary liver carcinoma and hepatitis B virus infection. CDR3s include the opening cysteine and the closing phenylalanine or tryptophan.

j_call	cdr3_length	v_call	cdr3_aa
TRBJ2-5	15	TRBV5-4	CASSLEARRPEVQYF
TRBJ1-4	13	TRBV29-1	CSVGGGGYEKLFF
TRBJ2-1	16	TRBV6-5	CASGYTTSGRANEQFF
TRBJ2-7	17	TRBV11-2	CACSVVFSREVPYEQYF
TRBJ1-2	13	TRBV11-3	CASIPIGGARCTF
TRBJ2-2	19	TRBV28	CASSALGLAGGLGTGEPFF
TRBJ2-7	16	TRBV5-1	CASSLQPPERRYEHYF
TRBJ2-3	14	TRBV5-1	CASSLVAGADTQYF
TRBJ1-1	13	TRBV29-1	CSAQYGQNTEAFF
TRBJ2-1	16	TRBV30	CAWSGASGPSYNKQFF
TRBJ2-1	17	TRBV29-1	CSAEVLGTSDSYNEQFF
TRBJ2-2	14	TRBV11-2	CTSSPQGPTGELFF
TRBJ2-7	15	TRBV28	CAISAGFAGLYGQYF
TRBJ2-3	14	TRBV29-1	CSGQGGLEADTQYF
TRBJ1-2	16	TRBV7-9	CASSPRGRGAVYGYTF
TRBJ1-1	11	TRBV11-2	CASSFNTEALF
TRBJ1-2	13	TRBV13	CASRTDGNYGYTF
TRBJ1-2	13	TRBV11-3	CTSSPIGGARYTF
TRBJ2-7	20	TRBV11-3	CASSLEASGRHLRTTYEQYF
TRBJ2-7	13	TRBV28	CASSLGLAIEQYF
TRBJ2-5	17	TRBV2	CASRAAGGRRLGETQYF
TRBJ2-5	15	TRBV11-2	CASSASGTNGGNEYF
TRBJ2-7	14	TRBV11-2	CASSTSRGSYEQYF
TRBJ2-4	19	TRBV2	CASSEFGTGGAGAKNIQYF
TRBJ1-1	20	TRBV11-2	CASSPHQHGHLRFWGYEAFF
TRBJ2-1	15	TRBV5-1	CASNITDRPYNEQFF
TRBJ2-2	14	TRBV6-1	CASSTGGNTGELSF
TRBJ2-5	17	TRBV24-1	CATSDRPPGQVKETQYF
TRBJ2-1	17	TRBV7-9	CASSLAPSAGAANEQFF
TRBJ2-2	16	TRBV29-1	CSVGGRGEEYTGELFF
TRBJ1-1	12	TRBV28	CASSSGAPRAFF
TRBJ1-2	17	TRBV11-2	CASSLNPIRALRYGYTF
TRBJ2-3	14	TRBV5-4	CASSPRQGTDTQYF
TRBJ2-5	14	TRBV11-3	CASNLGAYQETQCF
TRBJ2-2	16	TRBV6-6	CASSRIRGEAVGELFF
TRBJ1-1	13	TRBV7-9	CASGLGGHTEAFF
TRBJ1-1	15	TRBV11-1	CASSFFGAVNTEAFF
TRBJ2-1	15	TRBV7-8	CASSTQPGSYNEQYF
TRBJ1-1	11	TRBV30	CAWSVRDEAFF
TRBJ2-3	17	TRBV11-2	CASSLVIRRKGTDTQYF
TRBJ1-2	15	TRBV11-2	CASSLDTTGIHGCTF
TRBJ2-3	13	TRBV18	CANSVGGTDTQYF
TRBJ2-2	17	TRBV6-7	CASSYANARKYTGELLF
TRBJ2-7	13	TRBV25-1	CALNPPGGVEQYF
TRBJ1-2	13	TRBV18	CASSSSRTGYYTF
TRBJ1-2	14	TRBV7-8	CASSPSGRGVGYTF
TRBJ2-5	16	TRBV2	CASRPGQGSSDETQYF
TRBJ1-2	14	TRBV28	CASSSTGGSRGYTF
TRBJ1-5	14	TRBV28	CAIRRGRSDQPQHF